The 15 T cell receptor beta chains below come from one sample, sequenced in a study of T-cell reconstitution after alpha-beta-depleted transplantation in children. For TCRbeta, the library was prepared with unique molecular identifiers. MiXCR, applied by TCRdb to the PCR reads, yields one record per CDR3 protein. The table has 500,000 to 650,000 distinct CDR3 sequences, under 15% seen once. The sequencing here drew on PBMCs, mostly from graft donor cells, taken 360 days after TCRalphabeta/CD19-depleted stem cell transplant. These receptors originate from a male patient between 10 and 17 years old who had a stem cell transplant for acute myeloid leukemia, so the T cells may come from the graft donor.

The table lists this clonotype with a few counts. The rearrangement uses TRBV4-2 and TRBJ2-1, with 8 bases matching TRBD2. The CDR3 sequence is 18 residues long. V was clipped by 0 bases and J by 6 bases; unmatched bases: 13. In germline, CDR1 is LGHNA, CDR2 YNFKEQ. The CDR3 DNA reads as TGTGCCAGCAGCCAAGATCCCCCGCGTGTAGCGGGGCTCAATGAGCAGTTCTTC. As protein: CASSQDPPRVAGLNEQFF.

There are many counts of this clonotype. V is TRBV12-3 or TRBV12-4 and J is TRBJ1-1; 9 bases align to TRBD1. The CDR3 has 18 residues. The trim removed 1 base at V and 0 bases at J, leaving 9 bases unmatched. In nucleotides, the CDR3 is TGTGCCAGCAGTTTAGTTTTACAGGGGGCTATATTGAACACTGAAGCTTTCTTT. Its translation is CASSLVLQGAILNTEAFF.

There are many counts of this clonotype. This chain connects TRBV29-1 to TRBJ2-2, with unresolved D. Trimming cost V 2 bases and J 6 bases, with 4 bases left between them. The CDR3 consists of 11 residues. The V gene's germline CDR1 is SQVTM and CDR2 ANQGSEA. Written as DNA, the CDR3 is TGCAGCGTTGAACTGCCCGGGGAGCTGTTTTTT. Translation gives CSVELPGELFF.

The chain combines TRBV7-2 with TRBJ2-3; the match to TRBD2 covers 12 bases. CDR3 length: 16 amino acids. Looked up from germline, CDR1 is SGHTA and CDR2 is FQGNSA. Trimming took 5 bases from V and 5 from J; bases not matched to a gene: 8. The CDR3 DNA is TGTGCCAGCAGCCCCTCTAGCGGGGGGGGTGGAGATACGCAGTATTTT. Translated, it gives CASSPSSGGGGDTQYF.

Many counts were recorded for this clonotype. This chain connects TRBV25-1 to TRBJ2-7; D remains unclear. The CDR3 runs 12 residues. V dropped 3 bases and J dropped 2 bases, with 5 bases sitting between them. Germline CDR1 reads MGHDK; CDR2 reads SYGVNS. The CDR3 bases are TGTGCCAGCAGTGATCTCACCTACGAGCAGTACTTC. This sequence encodes CASSDLTYEQYF.

The CDR3 loop reads CATSDFPSGNTGELFF. In nucleotides, the CDR3 is TGTGCCACCAGTGATTTTCCTAGCGGGAACACCGGGGAGCTGTTTTTT. V is TRBV24-1 and J is TRBJ2-2; TRBD2 aligns across 7 bases. CDR3 size: 16 residues. J was trimmed by 1 base and V by 1 base; bases with no gene match: 2. Germline loops: CDR1 KGHDR, CDR2 SFDVKD.

This clonotype was counted a few times. The rearrangement uses TRBV4-2 and TRBJ2-7; D tentatively fits TRBD1 or TRBD2 (5 bases each). Per the germline V gene, CDR1 is LGHNA and CDR2 is YNFKEQ. The CDR3 consists of 19 residues. V was cut by 1 base and J by 6 bases, with 28 bases left in between. In DNA, the CDR3 is TGTGCCAGCAGCCAAGGTGAGGGGTACCAGAATCCCCTACTTAGCGAGCAGTACTTC. It specifies CASSQGEGYQNPLLSEQYF.

This clonotype came up a few times. The CDR3 loop reads CASSLRELGTDTQYF. CDR3 in DNA: TGTGCCAGCAGTTTGCGGGAGTTGGGCACAGATACGCAGTATTTT. The chain has TRBV12-3 or TRBV12-4 and TRBJ2-3; TRBD2 matches 7 bases. CDR3 length equals 15 residues. V lost 3 bases, J lost 1 base, and 4 bases stayed unmatched.

This clonotype was observed at least ten times. The J gene is TRBJ2-1, the V gene TRBV3-1; TRBD2 might be the D (6 bases). Germline CDR1 LGHDT, CDR2 YNNKEL (reference sequence). V lost 4 bases, J lost 10 bases, and 14 bases lay in between. This CDR3 has 13 residues. In DNA, the CDR3 is TGTGCCAGCAGCCGACCAATAGCGGAGGAGCAGTTCTTC. It encodes CASSRPIAEEQFF.

In this sample, this clonotype turned up many times. This CDR3 is CSARVVGGPLNIQYF. CDR3 in DNA: TGCAGTGCTAGAGTTGTGGGAGGGCCCCTAAACATTCAGTACTTC. The chain employs TRBV20-1 and TRBJ2-4; TRBD2 matches at 7 bases. The V gene end was trimmed by 1 base and the J gene end by 6 bases; junction bases not matched to a gene: 9. The CDR3 has 15 amino acids. Germline V gene lookup returns CDR1 DFQATT and CDR2 SNEGSKA (reference sequence).

The chain couples TRBV3-1 to TRBJ2-7, with 7 bases that match TRBD2. V gave up 4 bases and J gave up 2 bases; unmatched junction bases: 11. Germline V lookup: CDR1 LGHDT, CDR2 YNNKEL (reference sequence). The CDR3 runs to 16 residues. CDR3 bases: TGTGCCAGCAGCCGTTCTGGGACGGGAGGTCCCTACGAGCAGTACTTC. It specifies CASSRSGTGGPYEQYF.

This sequence joins TRBV28 and TRBJ2-1; 7 bases line up with TRBD2. CDR1 is MDHEN and CDR2 is SYDVKM in the germline V gene. This CDR3 comprises 17 residues. The ends lost 6 bases at V and 3 bases at J; junction bases unmatched: 14. For the CDR3, the DNA is TGTGCCAGCAGGAGCTATCACGGGGGAGGGGACTACAATGAGCAGTTCTTC. This translates into CASRSYHGGGDYNEQFF. The full variable domain, in which reference TRBV28 and TRBJ2-1 provide the parts outside the CDR3, is DVKVTQSSRYLVKRTGEKVFLECVQDMDHENMFWYRQDPGLGLRLIYFSYDVKMKEKGDIPEGYSVSREKKERFSLILESASTNQTSMYLCASRSYHGGGDYNEQFFGPGTRLTVL.

This clonotype came up a few times. This chain joins TRBV20-1 and TRBJ2-4; 7 bases are a match to TRBD1. Germline V CDR1 and CDR2: DFQATT, SNEGSKA (reference sequence). The CDR3 has 11 residues. J lost 10 bases, V lost 7 bases, and 7 bases had no gene match. The CDR3 is CSGEGGQIQYF. As DNA, the CDR3 is TGCAGTGGGGAAGGGGGCCAGATTCAGTACTTC.

This clonotype occurred many times. The chain couples TRBV20-1 to TRBJ2-2, with TRBD2 matching over 12 bases. With V trimmed by 6 bases and J by 1 base, 12 bases remained unmatched. The germline gives CDR1 DFQATT, CDR2 SNEGSKA (reference sequence). The CDR3 length is 18 residues. CDR3 sequence reads: CSAEPRLAGEKNTGELFF. The CDR3 DNA sequence: TGCAGTGCCGAGCCTCGACTAGCGGGAGAGAAGAACACCGGGGAGCTGTTTTTT.

This chain links TRBV6-5 with TRBJ1-1; no clear D gene. Deletions cut 0 bases from V and 8 bases from J, with 13 bases between. There are 14 residues in the CDR3. Germline V CDR1 and CDR2: MNHEY, SVGAGI. The CDR3 loop reads CASSYSTGGLEAFF. CDR3 bases: TGTGCCAGCAGTTACTCGACGGGAGGTTTAGAAGCTTTCTTT.